Listed below are T cell receptor beta chains from one sample, sequenced in a study of blood T cell repertoires in COVID-19. The data were produced by immunoSEQ multiplex PCR, yet TCRdb's version contains in-frame clones alone and is incomplete. The sample has roughly 180,000 clones, approximately 85% seen once. Input material: PBMCs or T cells enriched from blood (not recorded which). These receptors were taken from a man between 35 and 55 years old who had recovered from COVID-19. CDR3s include the opening cysteine and the closing phenylalanine or tryptophan. The order of the fields is V gene, D gene, J gene, clone size, CDR3 protein, CDR3 DNA. D genes are given only for firm matches. Clone size, where shown, is once, few, many, or a class for clones that have expanded.

TRBV30	TRBD1	TRBJ1-2	-	CAFNRGNSNYGYTF	TGTGCCTTCAACAGGGGAAATTCTAACTATGGCTACACCTTC
TRBV11-2	-	TRBJ1-3	-	CASSSTANSGNTIYF	TGTGCCAGCAGCTCGACAGCTAACTCTGGAAACACCATATATTTT
TRBV27	-	TRBJ1-2	-	CASSLSGGNYGYTF	TGTGCCAGCAGTTTATCAGGGGGTAACTATGGCTACACCTTC
TRBV12-3/TRBV12-4	-	TRBJ2-1	-	CASSLYSYNEQFF	TGTGCCAGCAGCCTGTACTCCTACAATGAGCAGTTCTTC
TRBV19	TRBD1	TRBJ1-1	-	CASRTGAVDTEAFF	TGTGCCAGCCGGACAGGGGCCGTAGACACTGAAGCTTTCTTT
TRBV7-8	-	TRBJ1-1	once	CASSEGHNTEAFF	TGTGCCAGCAGCGAAGGACACAACACTGAAGCTTTCTTT
TRBV5-1	TRBD1	TRBJ2-7	-	CARPLTGTDDYEQYF	TGCGCCAGACCCCTTACCGGGACAGACGACTACGAGCAGTACTTC
TRBV20-1	-	TRBJ2-5	-	CSAREETQYF	TGCAGTGCTCGGGAAGAAACCCAGTACTTC
TRBV30	TRBD1	TRBJ2-7	-	CAWSVLGQGLHEQYF	TGTGCCTGGAGTGTACTGGGACAGGGGCTGCACGAGCAGTACTTC
TRBV3-1/TRBV3-2	-	TRBJ2-5	-	CASSHLMETQYF	TGTGCCAGCAGCCATCTTATGGAGACCCAGTACTTC
TRBV7-3	-	TRBJ2-2	once	CASSLIGDTGELFF	TGTGCCAGCAGCTTAATAGGAGACACCGGGGAGCTGTTTTTT
TRBV4-2	TRBD1	TRBJ1-1	-	CASSHNLDRAETEAFF	TGTGCCAGCAGCCATAACCTCGACAGGGCAGAGACTGAAGCTTTCTTT
TRBV7-3	-	TRBJ1-1	-	CASSPGVGTEAFF	TGTGCCAGCAGCCCAGGGGTTGGCACTGAAGCTTTCTTT
TRBV10-3	TRBD1	TRBJ1-1	-	CASVQGGGTEAFF	TGTGCCAGCGTACAGGGGGGAGGGACTGAAGCTTTCTTT
TRBV19	TRBD2	TRBJ2-2	-	CASNLGLAGVVNTGELFF	TGTGCCAGTAACTTGGGACTAGCGGGAGTCGTTAACACCGGGGAGCTGTTTTTT
TRBV12-3/TRBV12-4	-	TRBJ1-5	-	CASSYSHDQPQHF	TGTGCCAGCAGTTACAGTCACGATCAGCCCCAGCATTTT
TRBV6-6	TRBD1	TRBJ1-1	-	CASSPGTGLNTEAFF	TGTGCCAGCAGTCCCGGGACAGGTTTGAACACTGAAGCTTTCTTT
TRBV29-1	-	TRBJ2-7	-	CSGVVSDSEQYF	TGCAGCGGGGTAGTTAGCGACTCCGAGCAGTACTTC
TRBV2	-	TRBJ2-7	-	CASSEESFSYEQYF	TGTGCCAGCAGTGAGGAGTCCTTCTCCTACGAGCAGTACTTC
TRBV11-2	-	TRBJ1-1	-	CASSLWEGGTEAFF	TGTGCCAGCAGCTTATGGGAGGGAGGCACTGAAGCTTTCTTT
TRBV27	TRBD1	TRBJ1-6	few	CASSSQQGTGSPLHF	TGTGCCAGCAGTTCCCAACAGGGGACGGGTTCACCCCTCCACTTT
TRBV2	-	TRBJ1-2	-	CASSQTQGTYGYTF	TGTGCCAGCAGTCAAACCCAGGGCACCTATGGCTACACCTTC
TRBV2	-	TRBJ1-1	-	CATRGFEQEPTEAFF	TGTGCCACCCGGGGGTTCGAACAGGAGCCCACTGAAGCTTTCTTT
TRBV19	TRBD1	TRBJ2-7	-	CASSALIRSGGAYEQYF	TGTGCCAGTAGCGCCCTAATTCGATCAGGGGGTGCCTACGAGCAGTACTTC
TRBV7-6	TRBD1	TRBJ1-6	-	CASSLQGLQGKYNSPLHF	TGTGCCAGCAGCCTGCAGGGTCTACAGGGGAAATATAATTCACCCCTCCACTTT
TRBV6-5	TRBD1	TRBJ1-1	-	CASRARDRLAFF	TGTGCCAGCAGGGCCCGGGACAGACTTGCTTTCTTT
TRBV10-2	-	TRBJ1-1	-	CASKGDANTEAFF	TGCGCCAGCAAAGGGGATGCCAACACTGAAGCTTTCTTT
TRBV7-8	-	TRBJ2-2	once	CASSLAPSTGELFF	TGTGCCAGCAGCTTAGCCCCCAGCACCGGGGAGCTGTTTTTT
TRBV11-3	TRBD2	TRBJ2-2	few	CASSLVSAGGTGELFF	TGTGCCAGCAGCTTAGTATCGGCGGGGGGGACCGGGGAGCTGTTTTTT
TRBV30	-	TRBJ1-4	-	CAWRGVSEKLFF	TGTGCCTGGCGGGGGGTTAGCGAAAAACTGTTTTTT
TRBV30	-	TRBJ1-6	-	CAWSDHYSPLHF	TGTGCCTGGAGTGATCATTATTCACCCCTCCACTTT
TRBV28	-	TRBJ1-5	-	CASSSPTGRNQPQHF	TGTGCCAGCAGTTCCCCTACAGGGCGCAATCAGCCCCAGCATTTT
TRBV7-9	TRBD1	TRBJ1-4	-	CASSPPGGSNEKLFF	TGTGCCAGCAGCCCCCCAGGGGGGTCTAATGAAAAACTGTTTTTT
TRBV7-6	-	TRBJ2-1	-	CASSPSPRGGEQFF	TGTGCCAGCAGCCCTTCGCCCAGGGGCGGTGAGCAGTTCTTC
TRBV2	-	TRBJ1-4	-	CASSVYIGDAEKLFF	TGTGCCAGCAGTGTTTACATAGGGGATGCTGAAAAACTGTTTTTT
TRBV5-1	-	TRBJ1-6	-	CASSPGGTEESPLHF	TGCGCCAGCAGCCCCGGCGGGACGGAGGAATCACCCCTCCACTTT
TRBV6-1	TRBD1	TRBJ1-6	-	CASSEFVGTDNSPLHF	TGTGCCAGCAGTGAATTCGTGGGGACAGATAATTCACCCCTCCACTTT
TRBV2	-	TRBJ1-3	-	CASSVAVTGNTIYF	TGTGCCAGCAGTGTGGCAGTCACTGGAAACACCATATATTTT
TRBV6-5	TRBD2	TRBJ2-7	-	CASKAGGEDEQYF	TGTGCCAGCAAGGCGGGAGGGGAGGACGAGCAGTACTTC
TRBV3-1/TRBV3-2	TRBD1	TRBJ1-2	few	CASSQASGTGFNYGYTF	TGTGCCAGCAGCCAAGCCTCCGGGACAGGGTTTAACTATGGCTACACCTTC
TRBV19	-	TRBJ1-2	-	CASSISGEGDYGYTF	TGTGCCAGTAGTATAAGCGGGGAGGGAGACTATGGCTACACCTTC
TRBV25-1	TRBD1	TRBJ2-7	-	CASSVNPTGTGGVEQYF	TGTGCCAGCAGTGTTAACCCTACCGGGACAGGGGGCGTCGAGCAGTACTTC
TRBV5-4	-	TRBJ1-2	-	CASSQRTYSLYGYTF	TGTGCCAGCAGCCAACGCACTTACAGCCTCTATGGCTACACCTTC
TRBV19	-	TRBJ2-1	once	CASTAAHNEQFF	TGTGCCAGTACTGCGGCCCACAATGAGCAGTTCTTC
TRBV20-1	-	TRBJ2-7	few	CSALTREEQYF	TGCAGTGCTTTGACTAGGGAAGAGCAGTACTTC